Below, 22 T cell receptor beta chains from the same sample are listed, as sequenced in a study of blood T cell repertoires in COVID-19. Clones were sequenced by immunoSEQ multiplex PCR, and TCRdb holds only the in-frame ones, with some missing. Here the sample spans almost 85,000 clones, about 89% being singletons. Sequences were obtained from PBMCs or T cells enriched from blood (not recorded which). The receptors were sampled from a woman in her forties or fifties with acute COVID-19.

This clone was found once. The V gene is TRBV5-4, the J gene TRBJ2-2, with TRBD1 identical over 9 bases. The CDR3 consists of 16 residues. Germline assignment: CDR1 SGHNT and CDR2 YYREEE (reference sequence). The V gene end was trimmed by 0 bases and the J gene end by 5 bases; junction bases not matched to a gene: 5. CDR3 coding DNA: TGTGCCAGCAGCTTGGCACAGGGGGCAAGAACCGGGGAGCTGTTTTTT. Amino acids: CASSLAQGARTGELFF.

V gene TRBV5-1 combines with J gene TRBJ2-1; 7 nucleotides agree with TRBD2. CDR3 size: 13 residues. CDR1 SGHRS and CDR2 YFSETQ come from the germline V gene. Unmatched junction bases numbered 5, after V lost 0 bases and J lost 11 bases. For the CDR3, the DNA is TGCGCCAGCAGCTTGGTGGGGAGGGACCAGCAGTTCTTC. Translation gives CASSLVGRDQQFF. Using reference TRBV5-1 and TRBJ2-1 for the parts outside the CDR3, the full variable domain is KAGVTQTPRYLIKTRGQQVTLSCSPISGHRSVSWYQQTPGQGLQFLFEYFSETQRNKGNFPGRFSGRQFSNSRSEMNVSTLELGDSALYLCASSLVGRDQQFFGPGTRLTVL.

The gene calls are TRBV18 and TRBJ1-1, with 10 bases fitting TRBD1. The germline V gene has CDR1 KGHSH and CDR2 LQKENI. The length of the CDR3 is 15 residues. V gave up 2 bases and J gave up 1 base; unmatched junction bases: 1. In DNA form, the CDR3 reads TGTGCCAGCTCACCAGGACAGGGGGAGAACACTGAAGCTTTCTTT. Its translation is CASSPGQGENTEAFF. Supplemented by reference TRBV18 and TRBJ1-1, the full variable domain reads NAGVMQNPRHLVRRRGQEARLRCSPMKGHSHVYWYRQLPEEGLKFMVYLQKENIIDESGMPKERFSAEFPKEGPSILRIQQVVRGDSAAYFCASSPGQGENTEAFFGQGTRLTVV.

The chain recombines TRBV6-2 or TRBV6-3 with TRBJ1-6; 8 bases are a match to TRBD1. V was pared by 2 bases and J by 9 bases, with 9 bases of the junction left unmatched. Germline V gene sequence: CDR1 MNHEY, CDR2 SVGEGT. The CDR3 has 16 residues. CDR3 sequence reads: CASSYPTGQGRSPLHF. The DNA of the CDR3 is TGTGCCAGCAGTTACCCTACCGGACAGGGACGTTCACCCCTCCACTTT.

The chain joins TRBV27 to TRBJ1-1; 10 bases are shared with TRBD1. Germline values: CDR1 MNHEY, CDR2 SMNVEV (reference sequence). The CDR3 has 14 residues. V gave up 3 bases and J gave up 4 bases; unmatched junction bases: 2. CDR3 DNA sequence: TGTGCCAGCAGTTTGGACAGGGGGGGCACTGAAGCTTTCTTT. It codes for CASSLDRGGTEAFF.

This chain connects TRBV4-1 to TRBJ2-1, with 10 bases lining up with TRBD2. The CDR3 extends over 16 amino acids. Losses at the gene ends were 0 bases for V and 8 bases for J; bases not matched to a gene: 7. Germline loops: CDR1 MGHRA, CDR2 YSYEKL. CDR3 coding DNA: TGCGCCAGCAGCCAAGAGTCTAGCGGGAGAGACTATGAGCAGTTCTTC. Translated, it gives CASSQESSGRDYEQFF.

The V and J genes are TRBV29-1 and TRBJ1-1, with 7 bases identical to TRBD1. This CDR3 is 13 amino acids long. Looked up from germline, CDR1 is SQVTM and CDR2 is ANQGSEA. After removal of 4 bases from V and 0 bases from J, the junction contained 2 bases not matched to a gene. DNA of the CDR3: TGCAGCGTTGTGGGGACAGTGAACACTGAAGCTTTCTTT. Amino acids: CSVVGTVNTEAFF.

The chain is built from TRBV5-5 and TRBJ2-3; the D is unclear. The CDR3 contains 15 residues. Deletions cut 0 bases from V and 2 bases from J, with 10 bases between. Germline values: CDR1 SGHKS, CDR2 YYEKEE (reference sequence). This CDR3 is CASSLVVSPTDTQYF. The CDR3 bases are TGTGCCAGCAGCTTGGTTGTCAGTCCCACAGATACGCAGTATTTT.

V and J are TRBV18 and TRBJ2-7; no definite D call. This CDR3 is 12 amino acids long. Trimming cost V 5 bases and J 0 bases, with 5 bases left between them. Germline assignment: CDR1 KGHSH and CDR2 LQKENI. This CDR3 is CASSSYSYEQYF. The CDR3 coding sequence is TGTGCCAGCTCATCCTACTCCTACGAGCAGTACTTC.

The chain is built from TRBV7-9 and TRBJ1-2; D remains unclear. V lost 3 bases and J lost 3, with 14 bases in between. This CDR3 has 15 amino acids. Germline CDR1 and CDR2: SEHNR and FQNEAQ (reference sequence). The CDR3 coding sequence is TGTGCCAGCAGCTTGGGGAGACGCGGAGACTATGGCTACACCTTC. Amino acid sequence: CASSLGRRGDYGYTF.

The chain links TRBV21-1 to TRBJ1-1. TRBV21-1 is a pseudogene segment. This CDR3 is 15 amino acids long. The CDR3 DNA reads TGTGCCAGCAGCAAAGGGGAGAAGACGAACACTGAAGCTTTCTTT. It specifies CASSKGEKTNTEAFF.

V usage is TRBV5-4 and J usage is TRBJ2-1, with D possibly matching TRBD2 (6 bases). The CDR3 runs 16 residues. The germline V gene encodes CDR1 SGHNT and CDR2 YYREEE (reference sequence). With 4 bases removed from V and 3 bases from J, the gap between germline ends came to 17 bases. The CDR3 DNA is TGTGCCAGCAGCCCACAACTAGCTCAGGTCTACAATGAGCAGTTCTTC. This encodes CASSPQLAQVYNEQFF. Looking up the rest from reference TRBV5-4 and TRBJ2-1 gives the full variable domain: ETGVTQSPTHLIKTRGQQVTLRCSSQSGHNTVSWYQQALGQGPQFIFQYYREEENGRGNFPPRFSGLQFPNYSSELNVNALELDDSALYLCASSPQLAQVYNEQFFGPGTRLTVL.

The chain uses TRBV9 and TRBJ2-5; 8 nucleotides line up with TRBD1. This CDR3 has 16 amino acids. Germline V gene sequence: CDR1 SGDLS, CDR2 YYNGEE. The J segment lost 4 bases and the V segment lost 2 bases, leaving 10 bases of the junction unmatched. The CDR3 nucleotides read TGTGCCAGCAGCGTTGGCCCAGGGGGCTGGGGAGAGACCCAGTACTTC. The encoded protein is CASSVGPGGWGETQYF.

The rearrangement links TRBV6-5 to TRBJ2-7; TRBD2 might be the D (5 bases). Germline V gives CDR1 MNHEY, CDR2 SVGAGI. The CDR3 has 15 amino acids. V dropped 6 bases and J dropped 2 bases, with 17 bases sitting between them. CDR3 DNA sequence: TGTGCCAGCAGGGTCGTGGGAGATAGCGCCTACGAGCAGTACTTC. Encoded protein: CASRVVGDSAYEQYF.

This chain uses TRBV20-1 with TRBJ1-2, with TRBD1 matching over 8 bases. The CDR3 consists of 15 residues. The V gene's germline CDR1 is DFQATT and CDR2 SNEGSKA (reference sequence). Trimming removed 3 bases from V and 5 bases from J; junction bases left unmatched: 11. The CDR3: CSASGWETGEYGYTF. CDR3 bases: TGCAGTGCTAGTGGCTGGGAGACAGGGGAGTATGGCTACACCTTC.

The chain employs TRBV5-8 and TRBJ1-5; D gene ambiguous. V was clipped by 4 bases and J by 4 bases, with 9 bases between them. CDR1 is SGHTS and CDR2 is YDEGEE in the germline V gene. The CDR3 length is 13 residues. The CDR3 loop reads CASSITGNQPQHF. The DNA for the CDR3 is TGTGCCAGCAGCATAACGGGAAATCAGCCCCAGCATTTT.

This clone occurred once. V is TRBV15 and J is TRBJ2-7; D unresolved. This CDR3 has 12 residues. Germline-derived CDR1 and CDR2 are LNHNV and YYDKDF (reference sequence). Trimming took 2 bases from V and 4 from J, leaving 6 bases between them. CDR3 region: CATSRPGYEQYF. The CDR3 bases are TGTGCCACCAGCAGACCAGGATACGAGCAGTACTTC.

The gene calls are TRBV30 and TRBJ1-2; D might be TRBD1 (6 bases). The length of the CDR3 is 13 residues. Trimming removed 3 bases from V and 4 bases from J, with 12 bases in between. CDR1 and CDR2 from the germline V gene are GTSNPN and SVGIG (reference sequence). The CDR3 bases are TGTGCCTGGAGCCTCACAGGGACCTATGGCTACACCTTC. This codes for CAWSLTGTYGYTF. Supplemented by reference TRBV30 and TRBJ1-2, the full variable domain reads SQTIHQWPATLVQPVGSPLSLECTVEGTSNPNLYWYRQAAGRGLQLLFYSVGIGQISSEVPQNLSASRPQDRQFILSSKKLLLSDSGFYLCAWSLTGTYGYTFGSGTRLTVV.

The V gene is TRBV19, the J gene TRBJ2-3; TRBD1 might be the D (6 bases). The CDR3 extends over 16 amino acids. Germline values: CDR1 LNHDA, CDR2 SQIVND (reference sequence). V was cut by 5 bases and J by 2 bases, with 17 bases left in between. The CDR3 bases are TGTGCCAGTAGTGGAACAGGGACACGGACCACAGATACGCAGTATTTT. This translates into CASSGTGTRTTDTQYF. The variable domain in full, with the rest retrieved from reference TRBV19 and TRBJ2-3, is DGGITQSPKYLFRKEGQNVTLSCEQNLNHDAMYWYRQDPGQGLRLIYYSQIVNDFQKGDIAEGYSVSREKKESFPLTVTSAQKNPTAFYLCASSGTGTRTTDTQYFGPGTRLTVL.

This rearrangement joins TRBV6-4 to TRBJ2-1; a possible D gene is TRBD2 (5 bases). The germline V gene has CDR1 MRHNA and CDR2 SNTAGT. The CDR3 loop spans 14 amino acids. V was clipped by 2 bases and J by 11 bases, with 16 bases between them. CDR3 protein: CASSDRTGSRQQFF. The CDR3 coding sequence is TGTGCCAGCAGTGACCGAACGGGAAGCCGTCAGCAGTTCTTC.

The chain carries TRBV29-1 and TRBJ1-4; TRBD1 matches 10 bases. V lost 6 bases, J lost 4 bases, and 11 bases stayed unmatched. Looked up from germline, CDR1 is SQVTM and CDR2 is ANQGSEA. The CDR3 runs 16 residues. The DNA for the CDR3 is TGCAGCGTAGCCGGGACAGGGGATGTCGGTAATGAAAAACTGTTTTTT. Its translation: CSVAGTGDVGNEKLFF. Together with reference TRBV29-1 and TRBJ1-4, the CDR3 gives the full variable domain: SAVISQKPSRDICQRGTSLTIQCQVDSQVTMMFWYRQQPGQSLTLIATANQGSEATYESGFVIDKFPISRPNLTFSTLTVSNMSPEDSSIYLCSVAGTGDVGNEKLFFGSGTQLSVL.

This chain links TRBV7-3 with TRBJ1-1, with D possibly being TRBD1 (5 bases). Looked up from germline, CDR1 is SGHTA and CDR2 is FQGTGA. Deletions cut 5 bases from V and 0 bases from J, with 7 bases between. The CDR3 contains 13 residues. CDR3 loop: CASSPGMNTEAFF. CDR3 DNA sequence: TGTGCCAGCAGCCCAGGGATGAACACTGAAGCTTTCTTT. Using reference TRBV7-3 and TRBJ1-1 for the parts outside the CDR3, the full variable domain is GAGVSQTPSNKVTEKGKYVELRCDPISGHTALYWYRQSLGQGPEFLIYFQGTGAADDSGLPNDRFFAVRPEGSVSTLKIQRTERGDSAVYLCASSPGMNTEAFFGQGTRLTVV.